This TCR beta chain was captured in a study of blood T cell repertoires in COVID-19. Repertoires were generated with immunoSEQ multiplex PCR, while TCRdb's copy carries only in-frame clones and drops some. This table has about 24,000 clones, about 89% appearing once. CDR1 SGHRS and CDR2 YFSETQ come from the germline V gene. Unmatched junction bases numbered 3, after V lost 0 bases and J lost 2 bases. The CDR3 has 16 residues. The chain has TRBV5-1 and TRBJ2-2; 8 bases fit TRBD2. Input material: peripheral blood. This sequence originates from a man between 65 and 85 years old with COVID-19, enrolled during active disease. DNA for the CDR3: TGCGCCAGCAGCTTGGCCGGGGGGGTTAACACCGGGGAGCTGTTTTTT. Encoded protein: CASSLAGGVNTGELFF.